These 20 T cell receptor beta chains share one sample of origin, sequenced in a study of T cell changes during pregnancy in multiple sclerosis. Sequencing was performed with immunoSEQ multiplex PCR; in TCRdb, only in-frame clones are kept and a portion is missing. Of about 38,000 clones detected, about nine tenths appear once; the ten largest clones hold approximately 6.1%. This sample comprised CD8+ T cells from peripheral blood mononuclear cells, obtained in the second trimester of pregnancy. These receptors originate from a female donor with multiple sclerosis, enrolled in a pregnancy study.

In DNA, the CDR3 is TGTGCCAGCAGTTTTGGAGGACAGGGGGGCCACTATGGCTACACCTTC. This translates into CASSFGGQGGHYGYTF. The rearrangement uses TRBV27 and TRBJ1-2; TRBD1 agrees at 10 bases. This CDR3 is 16 amino acids long. Losses at the gene ends were 3 bases for V and 3 bases for J; bases not matched to a gene: 7. CDR1 MNHEY and CDR2 SMNVEV come from the germline V gene (reference sequence).

The chain carries TRBV7-6 and TRBJ2-7; possible D gene TRBD2, 7 bases. Germline-derived CDR1 and CDR2 are SGHVS and FNYEAQ. The CDR3 sequence is 14 residues long. V gave up 6 bases and J gave up 4 bases, with 16 bases separating them. The CDR3 reads CASRRGGGAYEQYF. The CDR3 DNA follows: TGTGCCAGCAGGAGGGGTGGGGGGGCTTACGAGCAGTACTTC.

This clone is labeled as medium-sized (0.01 to 0.1%). This chain connects TRBV4-2 to TRBJ2-1; 9 bases align to TRBD2. The V and J ends lost 0 bases and 6 bases, in that order; junction bases with no gene match: 6. The CDR3 is made up of 16 amino acids. Germline V gene sequence: CDR1 LGHNA, CDR2 YNFKEQ. The CDR3 sequence is CASSQEGGGEINEQFF. The CDR3 nucleotides read TGTGCCAGCAGCCAAGAGGGCGGGGGGGAAATCAATGAGCAGTTCTTC.

J is TRBJ2-7 and V is TRBV9, with D perhaps TRBD1 (6 bases). Germline V gene data show CDR1 as SGDLS and CDR2 as YYNGEE. V lost 2 bases to trimming and J lost 2 bases, with 14 bases between them. The CDR3 totals 15 residues. The CDR3 reads CASSVTGSVTYEQYF. Written as DNA, the CDR3 is TGTGCCAGCAGCGTCACAGGGTCGGTAACCTACGAGCAGTACTTC.

This chain links TRBV4-2 with TRBJ2-1; 8 bases line up with TRBD1. Germline values: CDR1 LGHNA, CDR2 YNFKEQ. V shed 3 bases and J 9 bases; nucleotides not matched to a gene: 13. The CDR3 length is 16 residues. The chain's CDR3 is CASSQEIPQGAGEQFF. DNA of the CDR3: TGTGCCAGCAGCCAGGAAATACCCCAGGGGGCTGGTGAGCAGTTCTTC.

This clone was seen a few times. V and J are TRBV6-4 and TRBJ1-2; no reliable D call. Trimming stripped 2 bases from V and 5 bases from J, with 12 bases between. Germline V gene data show CDR1 as MRHNA and CDR2 as SNTAGT. The CDR3 length is 14 residues. CDR3: CASSDKDGGYGYTF. CDR3 DNA sequence: TGTGCCAGCAGTGACAAAGACGGAGGGTATGGCTACACCTTC.

The chain carries TRBV27 and TRBJ2-7; 8 bases map to TRBD2. The V and J ends lost 2 bases and 7 bases, in that order; junction bases with no gene match: 1. CDR1 and CDR2 (germline): MNHEY, SMNVEV (reference sequence). The CDR3 is made up of 12 amino acids. The CDR3 DNA reads as TGTGCCAGCAGTTTAAGCGGGGGTGAGCAGTACTTC. This gives the protein CASSLSGGEQYF.

The chain employs TRBV5-4 and TRBJ2-1, with 9 positions matching TRBD1. CDR1 and CDR2 from the germline V gene are SGHNT and YYREEE (reference sequence). The CDR3 has 15 residues. J gave up 6 bases and V 0 bases, and 4 bases lay outside the gene matches. The DNA for the CDR3 is TGTGCCAGCAGCTTGGAATGGACAGGGGTCAATGAGCAGTTCTTC. Its translation: CASSLEWTGVNEQFF.

This clone is a singleton in its sample. This sequence joins TRBV5-1 and TRBJ2-5; TRBD2 is a possible D gene (5 bases). Looked up from germline, CDR1 is SGHRS and CDR2 is YFSETQ. The CDR3 has 15 amino acids. V was cut by 2 bases and J by 0 bases, with 11 bases left in between. The CDR3 nucleotides read TGCGCCAGCAGCTTTGAGGGAAAGTACCAAGAGACCCAGTACTTC. Its protein product is CASSFEGKYQETQYF. The variable domain in full, completed from reference TRBV5-1 and TRBJ2-5, reads KAGVTQTPRYLIKTRGQQVTLSCSPISGHRSVSWYQQTPGQGLQFLFEYFSETQRNKGNFPGRFSGRQFSNSRSEMNVSTLELGDSALYLCASSFEGKYQETQYFGPGTRLLVL.

This chain links TRBV5-8 with TRBJ1-1; TRBD1 is a possible D gene (6 bases). V was cut by 0 bases and J by 4 bases, with 10 bases left in between. Germline values: CDR1 SGHTS, CDR2 YDEGEE. This CDR3 contains 14 residues. CDR3 sequence (DNA): TGTGCCAGCAGCTTGGGAACAGGGCCCACTGAAGCTTTCTTT. This gives the protein CASSLGTGPTEAFF.

The CDR3, as DNA: TGTGCCAGCAGCCAAGAGTTACTAGCCTCCAATGAGCAGTTCTTC. It codes for CASSQELLASNEQFF. This rearrangement joins TRBV4-2 to TRBJ2-1; tentative D call: TRBD2 (6 bases). CDR1 is LGHNA, CDR2 YNFKEQ, per germline. The V end was cut by 0 bases, the J end by 6 bases, with 12 bases between. This CDR3 comprises 15 residues.

The J gene is TRBJ1-5, the V gene TRBV7-2; perhaps TRBD1 as D (5 bases). CDR3 length equals 14 residues. Germline assignment: CDR1 SGHTA and CDR2 FQGNSA. The V and J ends lost 5 bases and 7 bases respectively, with 15 bases between them. The CDR3 spells CASSLGGLGQPQHF. CDR3 in DNA: TGTGCCAGCAGCCTGGGGGGATTGGGACAGCCCCAGCATTTT.

The chain combines TRBV6-5 with TRBJ2-1; maybe TRBD1 (6 bases). Germline lookup yields CDR1 MNHEY and CDR2 SVGAGI. V lost 5 bases and J 0 bases, leaving 11 bases between the germline ends. The CDR3 covers 15 residues. CDR3 loop: CASSVQGSSYNEQFF. For the CDR3, the DNA is TGTGCCAGCAGTGTACAGGGCAGCTCCTACAATGAGCAGTTCTTC.

The chain recombines TRBV9 with TRBJ2-7; 7 bases align to TRBD2. The germline gives CDR1 SGDLS, CDR2 YYNGEE. The CDR3 has 14 residues. Germline trimming cut 7 bases from V and 2 bases from J; bases unmatched to any gene: 9. The CDR3 region has the DNA TGTGCCAGCGGCCCGGGGGGTGAGGCCTACGAGCAGTACTTC. Amino acid sequence: CASGPGGEAYEQYF.

The chain links TRBV11-2 to TRBJ2-7; 8 nucleotides align to TRBD2. The J segment lost 6 bases and the V segment lost 4 bases, leaving 11 bases of the junction unmatched. The CDR3 contains 15 residues. Germline assignment: CDR1 SGHAT and CDR2 FQNNGV. DNA of the CDR3: TGTGCCAGCAGCTCTCTGGGACTAGTGCGGGTCGAGCAGTACTTC. Residues: CASSSLGLVRVEQYF.

This chain joins TRBV6-5 and TRBJ2-7; 7 nucleotides line up with TRBD1. The CDR3 has 13 residues. V trimming: 5 bases; J trimming: 7 bases; junction bases outside the gene matches: 8. Germline V gene data show CDR1 as MNHEY and CDR2 as SVGAGI. The CDR3 nucleotides are TGTGCCAGCAGTCGGGACAGCTCTAGGGAGCAGTACTTC. This codes for CASSRDSSREQYF.

The rearrangement links TRBV5-1 to TRBJ1-1; 8 bases match TRBD1. The junction had 7 bases not matched to a gene; V was cut back by 6 bases and J by 3 bases. Germline V CDR1 and CDR2: SGHRS, YFSETQ. CDR3 length: 14 amino acids. The CDR3 DNA follows: TGCGCCAGCACAGCAGGGGGCACCGACACTGAAGCTTTCTTT. It yields the protein CASTAGGTDTEAFF.

Only a few counts were recorded for this clone. This chain uses TRBV12-5 with TRBJ1-5, with TRBD1 as a possible D gene (5 bases). Trimming took 6 bases from V and 8 from J, leaving 8 bases between them. CDR1 is LGHNT, CDR2 FRNRAP, per germline. The CDR3 sequence is 11 residues long. CDR3 DNA sequence: TGTGCTAGTGGGTGGGGGGAGCCCCAGCATTTT. Its protein product is CASGWGEPQHF.

This clone was counted only a few times. The CDR3 loop reads CASRDGTGGRGTEAFF. Written as DNA, the CDR3 is TGTGCCAGCAGGGACGGGACAGGGGGTAGGGGAACTGAAGCTTTCTTT. V usage is TRBV2 and J usage is TRBJ1-1, with 11 nucleotides matching TRBD1. The CDR3 runs 16 residues. The trim removed 6 bases at V and 5 bases at J, leaving 11 bases unmatched. The germline gives CDR1 SNHLY, CDR2 FYNNEI.

This clone appeared once. This chain joins TRBV7-9 and TRBJ2-7; maybe TRBD1 (6 bases). Germline-derived CDR1 and CDR2 are SEHNR and FQNEAQ (reference sequence). The V end lost 5 bases, the J end lost 3 bases, and 11 bases lay between the germline ends. The CDR3 has 13 amino acids. The CDR3: CASSPRTDYEQYF. CDR3 in DNA: TGTGCCAGCAGCCCCCGGACAGACTACGAGCAGTACTTC.